This passage covers 19 T cell receptor beta chains from one sample sequenced in a study of shared clonotypes between healthy human individuals. The protocol was immunoSEQ multiplex PCR, while the TCRdb copy is restricted to in-frame clones and leaves out a portion. The sample lists some 2,500,000 clones, 93% occurring once. Sequenced input: naive CD4+ T cells from PBMCs. The sample's subset: CD45RA+ positively selected. These TCRs come from a man younger than 35 in good health. Some clones in this sample may be carry-over from other donors' samples.

This chain connects TRBV5-1 to TRBJ1-2; weak D call: TRBD1 (5 bases). CDR3 length: 13 amino acids. Trimming left V 5 bases short and J 2 bases short, with 10 bases between. CDR1 SGHRS and CDR2 YFSETQ come from the germline V gene. The CDR3 loop is CASRISGNYGYTF. The CDR3, as DNA: TGCGCCAGCAGGATATCAGGGAACTATGGCTACACCTTC. The full variable domain, its missing parts supplied by reference TRBV5-1 and TRBJ1-2, is KAGVTQTPRYLIKTRGQQVTLSCSPISGHRSVSWYQQTPGQGLQFLFEYFSETQRNKGNFPGRFSGRQFSNSRSEMNVSTLELGDSALYLCASRISGNYGYTFGSGTRLTVV.

The table lists this clone with a count of one. The chain recombines TRBV28 with TRBJ1-5; D unresolved. CDR1 and CDR2 from the germline V gene are MDHEN and SYDVKM. Between the trimmed V and J ends, which lost 2 bases and 4 bases, there was a span of 15 bases. The CDR3 is 16 amino acids. The CDR3 DNA follows: TGTGCCAGCAGTTTAACCATGGGAGCTTTAAATCAGCCCCAGCATTTT. Amino acids: CASSLTMGALNQPQHF. The full variable domain, rest sourced from reference TRBV28 and TRBJ1-5, is DVKVTQSSRYLVKRTGEKVFLECVQDMDHENMFWYRQDPGLGLRLIYFSYDVKMKEKGDIPEGYSVSREKKERFSLILESASTNQTSMYLCASSLTMGALNQPQHFGDGTRLSIL.

CDR3 DNA: TGTGCCACGAATCCACGTGGGGACGACACTGAAGCTTTCTTT. Amino acid sequence: CATNPRGDDTEAFF. This chain joins TRBV15 and TRBJ1-1, with D perhaps matching TRBD1 (5 bases). Per germline, CDR1 LNHNV and CDR2 YYDKDF (reference sequence). CDR3 length: 14 residues. Trimming pared 9 bases from V and 3 bases from J, leaving 17 bases between.

V and J are TRBV15 and TRBJ2-7; D not resolved. Germline-derived CDR1 and CDR2 are LNHNV and YYDKDF (reference sequence). The CDR3 is 14 residues long. Between the trimmed V and J ends, which lost 1 base and 2 bases, there was a span of 9 bases. The CDR3 DNA is TGTGCCACCAGCAGAGGGTGGCAGACCTACGAGCAGTACTTC. Its translation is CATSRGWQTYEQYF.

The J gene is TRBJ2-2, the V gene TRBV7-9; 12 bases match TRBD1. V shed 5 bases and J 4 bases; nucleotides not matched to a gene: 5. CDR3 length equals 16 residues. The germline gives CDR1 SEHNR, CDR2 FQNEAQ (reference sequence). The CDR3 DNA follows: TGTGCCAGCAGCGCCGGGACAGGGGGCTTCACCGGGGAGCTGTTTTTT. This encodes CASSAGTGGFTGELFF. The full variable domain, in which reference TRBV7-9 and TRBJ2-2 provide the parts outside the CDR3, is DTGVSQNPRHKITKRGQNVTFRCDPISEHNRLYWYRQTLGQGPEFLTYFQNEAQLEKSRLLSDRFSAERPKGSFSTLEIQRTEQGDSAMYLCASSAGTGGFTGELFFGEGSRLTVL.

The chain joins TRBV11-3 to TRBJ2-1, with 9 bases that match TRBD2. Germline CDR1 reads SGHNT; CDR2 reads YENEEA. This CDR3 has 18 residues. The trim removed 4 bases at V and 4 bases at J, leaving 14 bases unmatched. CDR3 bases: TGTGCCAGCAGCTCCCAAGGGGTTGCGGGAGGGAGTTACAATGAGCAGTTCTTC. Its protein is CASSSQGVAGGSYNEQFF. Using reference TRBV11-3 and TRBJ2-1 for the parts outside the CDR3, the full variable domain is EAGVVQSPRYKIIEKKQPVAFWCNPISGHNTLYWYLQNLGQGPELLIRYENEEAVDDSQLPKDRFSAERLKGVDSTLKIQPAELGDSAVYLCASSSQGVAGGSYNEQFFGPGTRLTVL.

The CDR3 nucleotides read TGTGCCAGCAGTGTGAGGAATCAGCCCCAGCATTTT. Translation: CASSVRNQPQHF. This rearrangement joins TRBV5-8 to TRBJ1-5; D is ambiguous. The CDR3 extends over 12 amino acids. Trimming pared 5 bases from V and 4 bases from J, leaving 7 bases between. Germline CDR1 and CDR2: SGHTS and YDEGEE.

The chain is built from TRBV5-4 and TRBJ2-7; 8 bases line up with TRBD2. Trimming took 4 bases from V and 4 from J; bases not matched to a gene: 13. Per germline, CDR1 SGHNT and CDR2 YYREEE (reference sequence). This CDR3 has 16 residues. This CDR3 is CASSGGTSQGLYEQYF. Written as DNA, the CDR3 is TGTGCCAGCAGCGGCGGGACTAGTCAAGGACTATACGAGCAGTACTTC. The full variable domain, completed using reference TRBV5-4 and TRBJ2-7, is ETGVTQSPTHLIKTRGQQVTLRCSSQSGHNTVSWYQQALGQGPQFIFQYYREEENGRGNFPPRFSGLQFPNYSSELNVNALELDDSALYLCASSGGTSQGLYEQYFGPGTRLTVT.

This chain joins TRBV20-1 and TRBJ2-7; no definite D call. Germline CDR1 is DFQATT and CDR2 is SNEGSKA (reference sequence). Trimming shortened V by 1 base and J by 10 bases, and 11 bases separated the two germline ends. The CDR3 is made up of 11 amino acids. The CDR3 here is CSARATPGQYF. CDR3 in DNA: TGCAGTGCTAGAGCAACCCCCGGTCAGTACTTC.

The CDR3 is CASTRGITDTQYF. The CDR3 nucleotides are TGTGCCAGCACCCGGGGCATCACAGATACGCAGTATTTT. The chain links TRBV6-1 to TRBJ2-3, with D possibly called TRBD1 or TRBD2 (5 bases each). Germline CDR1 reads MNHNS; CDR2 reads SASEGT. The CDR3 loop spans 13 amino acids. Trimming removed 7 bases from V and 2 bases from J, with 10 bases in between.

V is TRBV30 and J is TRBJ2-1, with D perhaps given as TRBD1 or TRBD2 (5 bases each). The V gene lost 1 base and the J gene lost 13 bases, with 14 bases spanning the gap. CDR3 length equals 12 residues. CDR1 is GTSNPN and CDR2 is SVGIG in the germline V gene (reference sequence). CDR3 sequence: CAWSESTAAQFF. In DNA form, the CDR3 reads TGTGCCTGGAGTGAATCGACAGCGGCACAGTTCTTC.

This clone was recorded only once. This chain links TRBV7-2 with TRBJ2-5; the match to TRBD1 covers 8 bases. The last part of the DNA fits TRBJ2-7 better; the J call may be wrong. CDR1 and CDR2 (germline): SGHTA, FQGNSA. The CDR3 spans 14 residues. The CDR3 sequence is CASSLVGTGYEQYF. The CDR3 DNA reads as TGTGCCAGCAGCTTAGTAGGGACAGGCTACGAGCAGTACTTC.

The chain is built from TRBV5-4 and TRBJ1-2; 10 nucleotides align to TRBD1. V gave up 3 bases and J gave up 8 bases; unmatched junction bases: 10. The CDR3 sequence is 15 residues long. Germline CDR1 and CDR2: SGHNT and YYREEE (reference sequence). CDR3 nucleotides: TGTGCCAGCAGCTGGGACAGGGGCCCCGGGGTCGGCTACACCTTC. Translated: CASSWDRGPGVGYTF.

V is TRBV14 and J is TRBJ1-2; the D is unclear. With 4 bases removed from V and 8 bases from J, the gap between germline ends came to 14 bases. Germline loops: CDR1 SGHDN, CDR2 FVKESK. The CDR3 is made up of 13 amino acids. The CDR3 DNA is TGTGCCAGCAGCCCTCGATTCTCCGGGGGCTACACCTTC. It is translated as CASSPRFSGGYTF.

CDR3 loop: CASEGGSGAYEQYF. The CDR3 DNA follows: TGTGCCTCGGAGGGTGGTAGCGGGGCCTACGAGCAGTACTTC. V gene TRBV30 combines with J gene TRBJ2-7, with TRBD2 matching over 8 bases. V was clipped by 7 bases and J by 2 bases; unmatched bases: 10. CDR3 size: 14 residues. Germline V gene lookup returns CDR1 GTSNPN and CDR2 SVGIG (reference sequence).

This chain links TRBV27 with TRBJ2-3, with D maybe TRBD2 (6 bases). Trimming cost V 4 bases and J 1 base, with 12 bases left between them. The CDR3 contains 15 residues. Per the germline V gene, CDR1 is MNHEY and CDR2 is SMNVEV (reference sequence). The CDR3 loop reads CASSSRPGGTDTQYF. CDR3 DNA sequence: TGTGCCAGCAGTTCTCGTCCGGGGGGCACAGATACGCAGTATTTT.

V usage is TRBV7-3 and J usage is TRBJ1-1; 9 nucleotides match TRBD1. Germline CDR1 is SGHTA and CDR2 is FQGTGA. Trimming at V came to 5 bases and at J to 4 bases, leaving 8 bases not matched to a gene. The CDR3 spans 15 residues. The CDR3 sequence: CASSITGGPGTEAFF. The CDR3 DNA sequence: TGTGCCAGCAGCATTACAGGGGGCCCGGGCACTGAAGCTTTCTTT.

This clone appeared a single time. The V gene is TRBV28, the J gene TRBJ2-7, with D perhaps matching TRBD1 (5 bases). The CDR3 consists of 12 residues. Germline V gives CDR1 MDHEN, CDR2 SYDVKM. Trimming took off 6 bases at V and 3 bases at J, with 9 bases between the two ends. CDR3 sequence reads: CASRGLIYEQYF. CDR3 in DNA: TGTGCCAGCAGGGGGCTGATCTACGAGCAGTACTTC.

This chain connects TRBV6-5 to TRBJ2-1; perhaps TRBD2 as D (6 bases). Per germline, CDR1 MNHEY and CDR2 SVGAGI. Trimming removed 5 bases at V and 2 bases at J, with 13 bases between. The CDR3 contains 15 residues. CDR3 loop: CASSPRRVPYNEQFF. CDR3 in DNA: TGTGCCAGCAGTCCGAGGAGGGTCCCCTACAATGAGCAGTTCTTC.